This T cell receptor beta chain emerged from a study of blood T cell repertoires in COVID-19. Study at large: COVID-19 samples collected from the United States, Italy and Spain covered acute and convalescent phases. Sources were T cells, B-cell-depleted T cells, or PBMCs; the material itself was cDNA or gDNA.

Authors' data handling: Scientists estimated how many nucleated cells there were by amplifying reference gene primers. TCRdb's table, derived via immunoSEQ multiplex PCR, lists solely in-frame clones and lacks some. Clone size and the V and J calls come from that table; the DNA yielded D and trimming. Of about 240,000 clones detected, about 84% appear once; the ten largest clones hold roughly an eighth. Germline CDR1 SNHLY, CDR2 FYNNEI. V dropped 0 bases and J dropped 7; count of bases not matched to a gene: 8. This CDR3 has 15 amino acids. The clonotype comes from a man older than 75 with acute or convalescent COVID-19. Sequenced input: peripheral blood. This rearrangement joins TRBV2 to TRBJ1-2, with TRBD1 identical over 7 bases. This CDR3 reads CASSEASTGPVGYTF. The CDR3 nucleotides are TGTGCCAGCAGTGAAGCGTCGACAGGGCCTGTTGGCTACACCTTC.